A selection of T cell receptor beta chains follows, all from one sample in a study of T-cell reconstitution after alpha-beta-depleted transplantation in children. One entry per CDR3 protein results from TCRdb running MiXCR on the PCR reads. Of about 830,000 distinct CDR3 sequences listed, 15% to 20% are singletons. The material was PBMCs, mostly from graft donor cells, obtained 360 days after TCRalphabeta/CD19-depleted stem cell transplant. These receptors were taken from a male patient younger than 18 who had a stem cell transplant for acute lymphoblastic leukemia, so the T cells may come from the graft donor. Both conserved end residues are part of each CDR3. Each record gives: V gene, clone size, J gene, D gene, CDR3 DNA, CDR3 protein. The D gene is left open where the match is weak. Not every row has a clone size; where given, it reads once, few, many or a size class.

v_call: TRBV20-1
clone_size: many
j_call: TRBJ2-1
d_call: NA
cdr3_nt: TGCAGTGCTAGGAACGTGGGAGGCTCCTACAATGAGCAGTTCTTC
cdr3_aa: CSARNVGGSYNEQFF

v_call: TRBV7-8
clone_size: NA
j_call: TRBJ2-7
d_call: TRBD1
cdr3_nt: TGTGCCAGCAGCTTATCGGGTAACAGGGGCTACGAGCAGTACTTC
cdr3_aa: CASSLSGNRGYEQYF

v_call: TRBV5-4
clone_size: NA
j_call: TRBJ2-1
d_call: TRBD2
cdr3_nt: TGTGCCAGCAGCTTGGGAACTAGCGTCCTCAATGAGCAGTTCTTC
cdr3_aa: CASSLGTSVLNEQFF

v_call: TRBV7-9
clone_size: few
j_call: TRBJ2-5
d_call: NA
cdr3_nt: TGTGCCAGCAGCTTGAGTGGGGCCCAAGAGACCCAGTACTTC
cdr3_aa: CASSLSGAQETQYF

v_call: TRBV3-1
clone_size: NA
j_call: TRBJ1-6
d_call: NA
cdr3_nt: TGTGCCACCAGCCAGCAGGGCCCTTGCCTCCACTTT
cdr3_aa: CATSQQGPCLHF

v_call: TRBV7-6
clone_size: NA
j_call: TRBJ2-1
d_call: NA
cdr3_nt: TGTGCCAGCAGCTTTCTAGTTTCCAATGAGCAGTTCTTC
cdr3_aa: CASSFLVSNEQFF

v_call: TRBV27
clone_size: NA
j_call: TRBJ2-3
d_call: NA
cdr3_nt: TGTGCCAGCGGTCGGCGTAGCGCCGGAGATACGCAGTATTTT
cdr3_aa: CASGRRSAGDTQYF

v_call: TRBV24-1
clone_size: few
j_call: TRBJ2-1
d_call: TRBD2
cdr3_nt: TGTGCCACCAGTGGTCGTAGACTAGCGGGAAAGTACAATGAGCAGTTCTTC
cdr3_aa: CATSGRRLAGKYNEQFF

v_call: TRBV5-1
clone_size: few
j_call: TRBJ2-3
d_call: TRBD1
cdr3_nt: TGCGCCAGCAGCTCCAGCTGGTGGGGACAGGGGCAAGATACGCAGTATTTT
cdr3_aa: CASSSSWWGQGQDTQYF

v_call: TRBV14
clone_size: few
j_call: TRBJ1-1
d_call: TRBD1
cdr3_nt: TGTGCCAGCAGCCCATGGACAGGGGCCGACGAGCTTACTGAAGCTTTCTTT
cdr3_aa: CASSPWTGADELTEAFF

v_call: TRBV24-1
clone_size: many
j_call: TRBJ1-5
d_call: TRBD1
cdr3_nt: TGTGCCACCAGTGACCGGGACAGTAGCAATCAGCCCCAGCATTTT
cdr3_aa: CATSDRDSSNQPQHF

v_call: TRBV6-4
clone_size: NA
j_call: TRBJ2-6
d_call: NA
cdr3_nt: TGTGCCAGCAGCGACATGAGCTCTGGGGCCAACGTCCTGACTTTC
cdr3_aa: CASSDMSSGANVLTF

v_call: TRBV6-1
clone_size: NA
j_call: TRBJ2-7
d_call: NA
cdr3_nt: TGTGCCAGCAGCAGACAGATTTACTCCTACGAGCAGTACTTC
cdr3_aa: CASSRQIYSYEQYF

v_call: TRBV12-3/TRBV12-4
clone_size: many
j_call: TRBJ1-5
d_call: TRBD1
cdr3_nt: TGTGCCAGCAGTTTAAGGGTTAGGAGGTCGGGACAGGGGGTCAATCAGCCCCAGCATTTT
cdr3_aa: CASSLRVRRSGQGVNQPQHF

v_call: TRBV6-6
clone_size: once
j_call: TRBJ2-7
d_call: NA
cdr3_nt: TGTGCCAGCAGTTACCAAAGGGGGGTGGGTTCTTACGAGCAGTACTTC
cdr3_aa: CASSYQRGVGSYEQYF

v_call: TRBV5-1
clone_size: NA
j_call: TRBJ2-7
d_call: NA
cdr3_nt: TGCGCCAGCAGCTCTAGGACAGTTACCTACGAGCAGTACTTC
cdr3_aa: CASSSRTVTYEQYF

v_call: TRBV12-3/TRBV12-4
clone_size: NA
j_call: TRBJ2-5
d_call: TRBD1
cdr3_nt: TGTGCCAGCAGTTTAGCGGACAGGGGAAGGGGGACCCAGTACTTC
cdr3_aa: CASSLADRGRGTQYF

v_call: TRBV21-1
clone_size: many
j_call: TRBJ2-1
d_call: NA
cdr3_nt: TGTGCCAGCAGCAAAGGAACAAGGAGCAATGAGCAGTTCTTC
cdr3_aa: CASSKGTRSNEQFF

v_call: TRBV5-6
clone_size: few
j_call: TRBJ1-1
d_call: NA
cdr3_nt: TGTGCCAGCAAAGAATTTACAGGGATTCAGAACACTGAAGCTTTCTTT
cdr3_aa: CASKEFTGIQNTEAFF

v_call: TRBV12-3/TRBV12-4
clone_size: once
j_call: TRBJ2-5
d_call: TRBD2
cdr3_nt: TGTGCCAGCAGTTTCCAGCGGGGAGGGGAGACCCAGTACTTC
cdr3_aa: CASSFQRGGETQYF

v_call: TRBV7-6
clone_size: NA
j_call: TRBJ2-7
d_call: TRBD1
cdr3_nt: TGTGCCAGCGCCCCTGGGACAGGGCCCTACGAGCAGTACTTC
cdr3_aa: CASAPGTGPYEQYF

v_call: TRBV6-4
clone_size: few
j_call: TRBJ2-2
d_call: NA
cdr3_nt: TGTGCCAGCAGTGACTCGGGGGCCGGGGAGCTGTTTTTT
cdr3_aa: CASSDSGAGELFF

v_call: TRBV11-2
clone_size: NA
j_call: TRBJ2-5
d_call: NA
cdr3_nt: TGTGCCAGCAGCTTAGTTGGTCCAGGGGATGAGACCCAGTACTTC
cdr3_aa: CASSLVGPGDETQYF

v_call: TRBV18
clone_size: many
j_call: TRBJ1-1
d_call: NA
cdr3_nt: TGTGCCAGCAGTCCACAGGGAGGCACTGAAGCTTTCTTT
cdr3_aa: CASSPQGGTEAFF

v_call: TRBV5-1
clone_size: NA
j_call: TRBJ2-1
d_call: TRBD2
cdr3_nt: TGCGCCAGCAGCGCCTCGGGACTAGCGGGCTACAATGAGCAGTTCTTC
cdr3_aa: CASSASGLAGYNEQFF

v_call: TRBV12-3/TRBV12-4
clone_size: few
j_call: TRBJ1-4
d_call: NA
cdr3_nt: TGTGCCAGCACTCTTTTTAATGAAAAACTGTTTTTT
cdr3_aa: CASTLFNEKLFF

v_call: TRBV5-1
clone_size: NA
j_call: TRBJ2-7
d_call: NA
cdr3_nt: TGCGCCAGCAGCTTGGGCCAGGGACGGACTACCTACGAGCAGTACTTC
cdr3_aa: CASSLGQGRTTYEQYF

v_call: TRBV5-1
clone_size: many
j_call: TRBJ2-3
d_call: NA
cdr3_nt: TGCGCCAGCAGCTTTAGTTTAGTTGGGGCAGATACGCAGTATTTT
cdr3_aa: CASSFSLVGADTQYF

v_call: TRBV3-1
clone_size: few
j_call: TRBJ2-7
d_call: TRBD1
cdr3_nt: TGTGCCAGCAGCCCTAAGATTTCCCAACCGGGACAGGGGGGCTACGAGCAGTACTTC
cdr3_aa: CASSPKISQPGQGGYEQYF

v_call: TRBV20-1
clone_size: many
j_call: TRBJ2-1
d_call: TRBD2
cdr3_nt: TGCAGTGCTAGAGATTGGGCGGGAGGGTTGAGTGAGCAGTTCTTC
cdr3_aa: CSARDWAGGLSEQFF

v_call: TRBV25-1
clone_size: few
j_call: TRBJ2-7
d_call: NA
cdr3_nt: TGTGCCAGCAGTGAATCCGACGAGCAGTACTTC
cdr3_aa: CASSESDEQYF

v_call: TRBV19
clone_size: NA
j_call: TRBJ2-2
d_call: NA
cdr3_nt: TGTGCCAGTAGTCCGCTACTGAACACCGGGGAGCTGTTTTTT
cdr3_aa: CASSPLLNTGELFF

v_call: TRBV7-1
clone_size: NA
j_call: TRBJ2-2
d_call: TRBD2
cdr3_nt: TGTGCCAGCAGCTCAGTCAACCTCGTCCTCGGGACTAGCGGGATGGTGGGCACCGGGGAGCTGTTTTTT
cdr3_aa: CASSSVNLVLGTSGMVGTGELFF

v_call: TRBV7-9
clone_size: few
j_call: TRBJ2-5
d_call: TRBD1
cdr3_nt: TGTGCCAGCAGCTTGGGGACAGGTTCTCTCCAAGAGACCCAGTACTTC
cdr3_aa: CASSLGTGSLQETQYF

v_call: TRBV5-1
clone_size: few
j_call: TRBJ2-2
d_call: NA
cdr3_nt: TGCGCCAGCAGCTTGGTCTGGTGGGGGGCCCAGGATCCCGGGGAGCTGTTTTTT
cdr3_aa: CASSLVWWGAQDPGELFF

v_call: TRBV10-3
clone_size: NA
j_call: TRBJ2-5
d_call: NA
cdr3_nt: TGTGCCATCAGTGAGTCCGGCCGGGGCGAGACCCAGTACTTC
cdr3_aa: CAISESGRGETQYF

v_call: TRBV12-3/TRBV12-4
clone_size: few
j_call: TRBJ2-1
d_call: TRBD2
cdr3_nt: TGTGCCAGCAAGATGCCGGGACTAGGAAATATGAATGAGCAGTTCTTC
cdr3_aa: CASKMPGLGNMNEQFF

v_call: TRBV6-1
clone_size: once
j_call: TRBJ2-3
d_call: NA
cdr3_nt: TGTGCCAGCAGTGCCCAGCTCACTAGAAGCACAGATACGCAGTATTTT
cdr3_aa: CASSAQLTRSTDTQYF

v_call: TRBV2
clone_size: NA
j_call: TRBJ2-4
d_call: NA
cdr3_nt: TGTGCCAGTAAAGAGTTCGGGCAAAACATTCAGTACTTC
cdr3_aa: CASKEFGQNIQYF

v_call: TRBV27
clone_size: NA
j_call: TRBJ2-1
d_call: NA
cdr3_nt: TGTGCCAGCGCAACCCCCACAGGGTTCGGCAATGAGCAGTTCTTC
cdr3_aa: CASATPTGFGNEQFF

v_call: TRBV9
clone_size: NA
j_call: TRBJ1-2
d_call: TRBD1
cdr3_nt: TGTGCCAGCAGCGCCGGGACAGGGGACTATGGCTACACCTTC
cdr3_aa: CASSAGTGDYGYTF

v_call: TRBV20-1
clone_size: NA
j_call: TRBJ1-1
d_call: NA
cdr3_nt: TGCAGTGCTCCCAAGAGGGAGACTGAAGCTTTCTTT
cdr3_aa: CSAPKRETEAFF

v_call: TRBV20-1
clone_size: NA
j_call: TRBJ1-1
d_call: TRBD1
cdr3_nt: TGCAGTGCTAGTATCAGGGGGAGGAGGACTGAAGCTTTCTTT
cdr3_aa: CSASIRGRRTEAFF

v_call: TRBV12-3/TRBV12-4
clone_size: few
j_call: TRBJ1-2
d_call: NA
cdr3_nt: TGTGCCAGCAGTTTCAGGGGCCCGGTACTCAAGGCCTTC
cdr3_aa: CASSFRGPVLKAF